This entry describes one TCR beta chain. Antigen unknown. The trim removed 3 bases at V and 7 bases at J, leaving 8 bases unmatched. Germline V lookup: CDR1 MDHEN, CDR2 SYDVKM. The CDR3 extends over 14 amino acids. Donors were ostensibly healthy at sampling, although undocumented immune exposures were probable. The data originate from a study of cytomegalovirus exposure and HLA in healthy donors. Study findings and constraints: Among the most significant clusters, several appeared linked to common viral pathogens in a later analysis. In a later analysis, V- and J-gene trimming of beta chains associated with a DCLRE1C missense variant, replicated independently.

PCR employed 60 Vbeta and 13 Jbeta primers. Method: immunoSEQ multiplex PCR; TCRdb's copy keeps in-frame clones and lacks some. The table includes about 90,000 clones, about 67% detected once. The sequenced sample was PBMCs. The sequence derives from a man aged 25-40 years in good health and CMV-seronegative. The V and J genes are TRBV28 and TRBJ2-7; 8 bases are a match to TRBD1. The CDR3 loop reads CASSLAGGWEEQYF. CDR3 coding DNA: TGTGCCAGCAGTTTGGCAGGGGGCTGGGAAGAGCAGTACTTC.